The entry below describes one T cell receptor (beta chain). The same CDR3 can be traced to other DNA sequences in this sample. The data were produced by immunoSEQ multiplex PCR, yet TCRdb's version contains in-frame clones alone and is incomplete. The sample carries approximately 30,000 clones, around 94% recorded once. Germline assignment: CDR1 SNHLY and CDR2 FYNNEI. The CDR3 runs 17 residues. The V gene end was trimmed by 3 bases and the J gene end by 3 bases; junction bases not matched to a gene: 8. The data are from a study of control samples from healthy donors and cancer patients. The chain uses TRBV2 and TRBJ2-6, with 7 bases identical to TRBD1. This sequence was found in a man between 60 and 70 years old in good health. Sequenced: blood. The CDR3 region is CASSELGGMGGANVLTF. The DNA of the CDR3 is TGTGCCAGCAGTGAGTTAGGGGGCATGGGTGGGGCCAACGTCCTGACTTTC.